This T cell receptor beta chain came from a study of CD8+ T cells in alopecia areata. Study as a whole: Treated patients were given oral tofacitinib, which was dosed at 5 to 10 mg twice daily.

Once RNA had been extracted, it was reverse transcribed into cDNA to act as the sequencing template. The table came from immunoSEQ multiplex PCR; TCRdb's copy has only in-frame clones and leaves some out. The repertoire has roughly 110,000 clones, 56% of them found once; the top ten carry 3% to 4%. Treatment in this sample: oral pan-JAK inhibitor, 5-10 mg twice daily. Worth noting for this clone: The antigen remains undetermined.

Whole-study results and caveats: Scalp sample sequencing also detects resident alphabeta T cells of normal skin. More clonal than normal scalp was lesional scalp, particularly alopecia totalis/universalis. On tofacitinib, scalp clonality and expanded CD8+ clones among top 100 fell significantly.

The sequencing here drew on CD4+ T cells sorted from blood, taken at week 24, from a patient treated with tofacitinib. This receptor was taken from a human donor with alopecia areata.

As DNA, the CDR3 is TGTGCCAGCAGTGATTTGGCCAGGGGGCTAGGCGAGCAGTACTTC. It yields the protein CASSDLARGLGEQYF. The chain carries TRBV2 and TRBJ2-7, with 8 bases matching TRBD1. The CDR3 runs to 15 residues. V was clipped by 3 bases and J by 6 bases; unmatched bases: 10. CDR1 SNHLY and CDR2 FYNNEI come from the germline V gene.